A single sample is the source of the 29 T cell receptor beta chains below, sequenced in a study of blood T cell repertoires in COVID-19. Sequencing was performed with immunoSEQ multiplex PCR; in TCRdb, only in-frame clones are kept and a portion is missing. The table has 250,000 to 350,000 clones, roughly nine tenths seen once. Sequenced input: peripheral blood. All receptors come from a woman in her forties who had recovered from COVID-19.

This chain connects TRBV15 to TRBJ1-4; 8 nucleotides align to TRBD1. The germline V gene has CDR1 LNHNV and CDR2 YYDKDF (reference sequence). V shed 3 bases, J shed 8 bases, and the junction held 5 bases outside the gene matches. The CDR3 runs 14 residues. CDR3 residues: CATSRGQAKEKLFF. Here the CDR3 DNA reads TGTGCCACCAGCAGGGGACAGGCGAAAGAAAAACTGTTTTTT.

This clone appeared a single time. The rearrangement uses TRBV5-6 and TRBJ2-3, with D possibly matching TRBD2 (5 bases). The CDR3 covers 13 residues. Per germline, CDR1 SGHDT and CDR2 YYEEEE. The ends were cut back, 4 bases at V and 6 bases at J, with 12 bases in the middle. In nucleotides, the CDR3 is TGTGCCAGCAGCGGCGGGCAGGCCGATACGCAGTATTTT. This encodes CASSGGQADTQYF. Complete variable domain (other parts from reference TRBV5-6 and TRBJ2-3): DAGVTQSPTHLIKTRGQQVTLRCSPKSGHDTVSWYQQALGQGPQFIFQYYEEEERQRGNFPDRFSGHQFPNYSSELNVNALLLGDSALYLCASSGGQADTQYFGPGTRLTVL.

The chain is built from TRBV7-9 and TRBJ2-2; the match to TRBD2 covers 11 bases. The germline V gene has CDR1 SEHNR and CDR2 FQNEAQ (reference sequence). This CDR3 spans 18 amino acids. J was trimmed by 0 bases and V by 5 bases; bases with no gene match: 8. The CDR3 protein is CASSKGDSGRANTGELFF. The CDR3 coding sequence is TGTGCCAGCAGCAAAGGGGATAGCGGGAGGGCGAACACCGGGGAGCTGTTTTTT.

The chain recombines TRBV7-2 with TRBJ2-3; 10 bases line up with TRBD2. V gave up 8 bases and J gave up 0 bases; unmatched junction bases: 8. This CDR3 region has 16 residues. Germline CDR1 and CDR2: SGHTA and FQGNSA. The DNA of the CDR3 is TGTGCCAGCTTACTTAGCGGGAGGCCTAGCACAGATACGCAGTATTTT. Translation: CASLLSGRPSTDTQYF.

The chain uses TRBV7-8 and TRBJ2-2; 10 nucleotides agree with TRBD1. V shed 5 bases and J 6 bases; nucleotides not matched to a gene: 9. Germline values: CDR1 SGHVS, CDR2 FQNEAQ. The CDR3 sequence is 16 residues long. The CDR3 here is CASSPPGTGAAGELFF. The CDR3 region has the DNA TGTGCCAGCAGCCCTCCGGGGACAGGGGCGGCCGGGGAGCTGTTTTTT.

J is TRBJ2-7 and V is TRBV12-3 or TRBV12-4; TRBD2 matches 8 bases. V gave up 3 bases and J gave up 9 bases; unmatched junction bases: 4. There are 12 residues in the CDR3. CDR3 region: CASSFGGDVQYF. DNA of the CDR3: TGTGCCAGCAGTTTCGGGGGGGACGTGCAGTACTTC.

The chain is built from TRBV10-3 and TRBJ2-4; 7 bases line up with TRBD1. V lost 3 bases, J lost 6 bases, and 8 bases stayed unmatched. Germline V lookup: CDR1 ENHRY, CDR2 SYGVKD. This CDR3 has 15 residues. CDR3: CAISDSRGSGNIQYF. CDR3 DNA: TGTGCCATCAGTGACAGCAGGGGGTCCGGAAACATTCAGTACTTC.

The chain uses TRBV5-1 and TRBJ2-5, with TRBD1 matching over 12 bases. Trimming removed 0 bases from V and 4 bases from J; junction bases left unmatched: 7. CDR3 length: 17 amino acids. The germline gives CDR1 SGHRS, CDR2 YFSETQ. The CDR3 is CASSLDGDRGRGETQYF. DNA of the CDR3: TGCGCCAGCAGCTTGGATGGGGACAGGGGGCGCGGAGAGACCCAGTACTTC.

The chain is built from TRBV7-2 and TRBJ2-7; perhaps TRBD2 as D (6 bases). In germline, CDR1 is SGHTA, CDR2 FQGNSA. With 2 bases removed from V and 4 bases from J, the gap between germline ends came to 9 bases. The CDR3 covers 13 residues. The CDR3 is CASSLPGLYEQYF. The CDR3 nucleotides read TGTGCCAGCAGCTTACCGGGACTGTACGAGCAGTACTTC.

The gene calls are TRBV6-5 and TRBJ1-1; the D gene is possibly TRBD1 (6 bases). V was shortened by 8 bases and J by 1 base, with 14 bases between the two germline ends. This CDR3 is built from 14 residues. CDR1 and CDR2 (germline): MNHEY, SVGAGI. CDR3 region: CASGKGRGNTEAFF. The CDR3 DNA reads TGTGCCAGCGGGAAGGGCAGGGGGAACACTGAAGCTTTCTTT.

The chain links TRBV7-6 to TRBJ1-1; possibly TRBD1 for D (6 bases). This CDR3 has 15 residues. Deletions cut 3 bases from V and 5 bases from J, with 16 bases between. Germline V lookup: CDR1 SGHVS, CDR2 FNYEAQ. Written as DNA, the CDR3 is TGTGCCAGCAGCTTTGGGCCCACAGGGATGACTGAAGCTTTCTTT. Its protein is CASSFGPTGMTEAFF.

The V and J genes are TRBV2 and TRBJ2-7; perhaps TRBD2 as D (5 bases). Germline-derived CDR1 and CDR2 are SNHLY and FYNNEI. The CDR3 has 12 residues. With 6 bases removed from V and 3 bases from J, the gap between germline ends came to 9 bases. Here the CDR3 DNA reads TGTGCCAGCAGCGGGGAGCGCTACGAGCAGTACTTC. Translation gives CASSGERYEQYF.

The rearrangement links TRBV11-2 to TRBJ2-1; 8 bases agree with TRBD2. Losses at the gene ends were 5 bases for V and 7 bases for J; bases not matched to a gene: 10. Looked up from germline, CDR1 is SGHAT and CDR2 is FQNNGV. The CDR3 is made up of 15 amino acids. This CDR3 reads CASSRLANSGNEQFF. The CDR3 DNA is TGTGCCAGCAGCCGACTAGCGAATTCTGGGAATGAGCAGTTCTTC.

V is TRBV29-1 and J is TRBJ2-1; the match to TRBD2 covers 9 bases. V gave up 3 bases and J gave up 6 bases; unmatched junction bases: 12. CDR3 length: 16 amino acids. CDR1 is SQVTM and CDR2 is ANQGSEA in the germline V gene. The CDR3 DNA reads as TGCAGCGTTGATCTTCTAGCGGGATACCACCCCAATGAGCAGTTCTTC. This gives the protein CSVDLLAGYHPNEQFF.

The chain employs TRBV5-1 and TRBJ2-5; D remains unclear. Germline V gene data show CDR1 as SGHRS and CDR2 as YFSETQ. The V and J ends lost 4 bases and 5 bases respectively, with 15 bases between them. The CDR3 runs to 14 residues. CDR3 in DNA: TGCGCCAGCAGCACCGCTAGATCCGAGGAGACCCAGTACTTC. It encodes CASSTARSEETQYF.

This chain uses TRBV7-2 with TRBJ1-3; D unresolved. The CDR3 extends over 15 amino acids. Germline values: CDR1 SGHTA, CDR2 FQGNSA. The ends were cut back, 3 bases at V and 0 bases at J, with 9 bases in the middle. Written as DNA, the CDR3 is TGTGCCAGCAGCTTTGACTCAGTCTCTGGAAACACCATATATTTT. This sequence encodes CASSFDSVSGNTIYF.

The V call is TRBV2, the J call TRBJ2-7; possibly TRBD2 for D (7 bases). The germline V gene has CDR1 SNHLY and CDR2 FYNNEI. The germline V and J ends were trimmed by 7 bases and 0 bases, with 16 bases remaining between them. This CDR3 is 15 amino acids long. The CDR3 DNA follows: TGTGCCAGCACAGGGAGGGGGACCAACTCCTACGAGCAGTACTTC. The encoded protein is CASTGRGTNSYEQYF.

This clone was observed a handful of times. The chain has TRBV27 and TRBJ1-1, with D possibly being TRBD1 (6 bases). Trimming took 6 bases from V and 1 from J, leaving 15 bases between them. Germline CDR1 MNHEY, CDR2 SMNVEV (reference sequence). The CDR3 covers 15 residues. The CDR3 spells CASSHGGRGNTEAFF. CDR3 nucleotides: TGTGCCAGCAGCCACGGCGGCAGGGGGAACACTGAAGCTTTCTTT.

V is TRBV10-3 and J is TRBJ1-5; D might be TRBD1 (5 bases). Germline CDR1 reads ENHRY; CDR2 reads SYGVKD. CDR3 size: 14 residues. Trimming left V 3 bases short and J 8 bases short, with 14 bases between. The CDR3 nucleotides are TGTGCCATCAGTGAAGTGGGGGGAACTGAGCCCCAGCATTTT. It specifies CAISEVGGTEPQHF.

The V gene is TRBV10-3, the J gene TRBJ1-4, with 12 bases aligning to TRBD1. CDR1 ENHRY and CDR2 SYGVKD come from the germline V gene. With 4 bases clipped from V and 3 bases from J, the junction kept 6 bases outside the gene matches. The CDR3 sequence is 17 residues long. CDR3 sequence reads: CAISAGTGGSANEKLFF. The CDR3 nucleotides read TGTGCCATCAGTGCAGGGACAGGGGGCTCTGCTAATGAAAAACTGTTTTTT.

The J gene is TRBJ2-7, the V gene TRBV6-1, with 8 bases that match TRBD2. The J segment lost 9 bases and the V segment lost 3 bases, leaving 13 bases of the junction unmatched. The germline gives CDR1 MNHNS, CDR2 SASEGT. The length of the CDR3 is 15 residues. CDR3 nucleotides: TGTGCCAGCAGTGAGGGACTAGTTACCCCTCGGGGGCAGTACTTC. It specifies CASSEGLVTPRGQYF.

This sequence joins TRBV14 and TRBJ2-2; the D is unclear. Trimming removed 3 bases at V and 7 bases at J, with 9 bases between. CDR1 and CDR2 from the germline V gene are SGHDN and FVKESK. This CDR3 region has 13 residues. The CDR3: CASSHIPHGELFF. Written as DNA, the CDR3 is TGTGCCAGCAGCCACATCCCCCACGGGGAGCTGTTTTTT.

The V call is TRBV6-5, the J call TRBJ1-2, with a tentative D call TRBD1 (5 bases). The germline V and J ends were trimmed by 2 bases and 5 bases, with 9 bases remaining between them. The CDR3 loop spans 13 amino acids. Germline V CDR1 and CDR2: MNHEY, SVGAGI. The CDR3 is CASSYGGWYGYTF. CDR3 DNA sequence: TGTGCCAGCAGTTACGGGGGGTGGTATGGCTACACCTTC.

V is TRBV5-1 and J is TRBJ2-2, with TRBD2 matching 9 bases. CDR3 length: 17 residues. Trimming took 0 bases from V and 4 from J; bases not matched to a gene: 7. Looked up from germline, CDR1 is SGHRS and CDR2 is YFSETQ. The CDR3 nucleotides read TGCGCCAGCAGCTTGGCCGTGACTAGCGGACCCACCGGGGAGCTGTTTTTT. Residues: CASSLAVTSGPTGELFF.

The genes are TRBV3-1 (or the pseudogene TRBV3-2) and TRBJ2-1, with 10 nucleotides matching TRBD2. In germline, CDR1 is LGHDT, CDR2 YNNKEL (reference sequence). The CDR3 has 14 residues. The ends lost 4 bases at V and 8 bases at J; junction bases unmatched: 5. CDR3 in amino acids: CASSRLAGAYEQFF. DNA of the CDR3: TGTGCCAGCAGCCGGCTAGCGGGAGCATATGAGCAGTTCTTC.

The genes are TRBV6-5 and TRBJ2-7; TRBD2 matches at 9 bases. The germline V gene encodes CDR1 MNHEY and CDR2 SVGAGI. Trimming at V came to 0 bases and at J to 2 bases, leaving 5 bases not matched to a gene. This CDR3 comprises 16 residues. CDR3 DNA sequence: TGTGCCAGCAGTTACTCGTTAGCGGGAGCCACCTACGAGCAGTACTTC. This translates into CASSYSLAGATYEQYF.

The rearrangement uses TRBV6-1 and TRBJ2-5; the D is unclear. CDR3 length equals 14 residues. Germline CDR1 and CDR2: MNHNS and SASEGT. V lost 2 bases to trimming and J lost 0 bases, with 7 bases between them. This chain's CDR3 is CASSESYNQETQYF. The CDR3 nucleotides read TGTGCCAGCAGTGAATCGTACAACCAAGAGACCCAGTACTTC.

The chain employs TRBV12-3 or TRBV12-4 and TRBJ2-5, with D tentatively TRBD1 (5 bases). The CDR3 covers 11 residues. Trimming took 5 bases from V and 13 from J, leaving 14 bases between them. DNA of the CDR3: TGTGCCAGCAGTAAAGGGGCTCGTCTGTACTTC. Translation gives CASSKGARLYF.

The V gene is TRBV10-3, the J gene TRBJ2-3; 12 bases are shared with TRBD2. The germline V gene encodes CDR1 ENHRY and CDR2 SYGVKD. V lost 4 bases, J lost 4 bases, and 9 bases stayed unmatched. There are 17 residues in the CDR3. CDR3 region: CAISGERLAGVADTQYF. The CDR3 nucleotides read TGTGCCATCAGTGGGGAAAGACTAGCGGGAGTCGCAGATACGCAGTATTTT.